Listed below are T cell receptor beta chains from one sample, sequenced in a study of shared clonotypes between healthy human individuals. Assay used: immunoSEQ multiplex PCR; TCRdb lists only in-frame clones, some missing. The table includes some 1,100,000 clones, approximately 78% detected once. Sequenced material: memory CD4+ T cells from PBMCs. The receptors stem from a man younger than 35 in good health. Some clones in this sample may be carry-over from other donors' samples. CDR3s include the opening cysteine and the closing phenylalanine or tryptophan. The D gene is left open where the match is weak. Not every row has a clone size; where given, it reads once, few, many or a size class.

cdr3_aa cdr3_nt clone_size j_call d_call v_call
CSVEGAYEQYF TGCAGCGTTGAAGGGGCCTACGAGCAGTACTTC - TRBJ2-7 - TRBV29-1
CASSNTGELFF TGTGCCAGCAGTAATACCGGGGAGCTGTTTTTT - TRBJ2-2 - TRBV2
CASSWSATNSILGGELFF TGTGCCAGCAGCTGGAGTGCCACGAACTCGATTTTAGGCGGGGAGCTGTTTTTT - TRBJ2-2 - TRBV7-6
CASSVASAGETGELFF TGTGCCAGCAGCGTAGCTTCGGCAGGGGAGACCGGGGAGCTGTTTTTT few TRBJ2-2 - TRBV9
CSVAQGALGETQYF TGCAGCGTAGCACAGGGGGCGCTTGGGGAGACCCAGTACTTC - TRBJ2-5 TRBD1 TRBV29-1
CASGNSNQPQHF TGTGCCAGCGGCAATAGCAATCAGCCCCAGCATTTT - TRBJ1-5 - TRBV6-1
CAANVGKVGGELFF TGTGCCGCGAACGTTGGTAAAGTCGGCGGGGAGCTGTTTTTT - TRBJ2-2 - TRBV28
CASSLGGAGANVLTF TGTGCCAGCAGCTTAGGAGGGGCCGGGGCCAACGTCCTGACTTTC - TRBJ2-6 - TRBV7-9
CASSFGARVLGEQYF TGTGCCAGCAGTTTTGGAGCACGTGTCCTAGGCGAGCAGTACTTC - TRBJ2-7 - TRBV28
CASSLVGDYEQYF TGTGCCAGCAGCTTAGTTGGTGACTACGAGCAGTACTTC - TRBJ2-7 - TRBV7-9
CASSSSESGGKAFF TGTGCCAGCAGTTCGAGCGAATCGGGGGGGAAAGCTTTCTTT - TRBJ1-1 - TRBV6-5
CASSLDGGYSTEAFF TGTGCCAGCAGCTTAGACGGGGGGTACAGCACTGAAGCTTTCTTT - TRBJ1-1 - TRBV7-9
CASSLGGTSGANVLTF TGTGCCAGCAGCTTAGGGGGAACCTCTGGGGCCAACGTCCTGACTTTC - TRBJ2-6 - TRBV7-6
CASSTGLAGVTDTQYF TGTGCCAGCAGCACCGGACTAGCGGGAGTCACAGATACGCAGTATTTT - TRBJ2-3 TRBD2 TRBV5-6
CASSPRGAGGNVEQYF TGTGCCAGCAGCCCAAGGGGGGCGGGAGGGAACGTCGAGCAGTACTTC - TRBJ2-7 TRBD2 TRBV11-2
CASRLSGRASSYNEQFF TGTGCCAGCAGACTAAGTGGTCGGGCGAGCTCCTACAATGAGCAGTTCTTC - TRBJ2-1 - TRBV11-2
CASSFGRNEQFF TGTGCCAGCAGTTTTGGGCGGAATGAGCAGTTCTTC once TRBJ2-1 - TRBV28
CASSYGGALTGELFF TGTGCCAGCAGTTACGGGGGGGCTCTAACCGGGGAGCTGTTTTTT once TRBJ2-2 - TRBV6-5
CASSLGPGTGVASGANVLTF TGCGCCAGCAGCTTGGGCCCCGGGACAGGGGTCGCCTCTGGGGCCAACGTCCTGACTTTC - TRBJ2-6 TRBD1 TRBV5-1
CASSPPGTDFYEQYF TGTGCCAGCTCACCTCCTGGGACAGACTTCTACGAGCAGTACTTC - TRBJ2-7 TRBD1 TRBV18
CASSLDASGNYNEQFF TGCGCCAGCAGCTTGGATGCTAGCGGGAACTACAATGAGCAGTTCTTC - TRBJ2-1 TRBD2 TRBV5-1
CASSQGQGNYEQYF TGCGCCAGCAGCCAAGGACAGGGGAACTACGAGCAGTACTTC - TRBJ2-7 TRBD1 TRBV4-1
CASSREETQYF TGTGCCAGCAGCCGGGAAGAGACCCAGTACTTC few TRBJ2-5 - TRBV28
CSVDAGGTDTQYF TGCAGCGTTGATGCGGGGGGTACAGATACGCAGTATTTT - TRBJ2-3 TRBD2 TRBV29-1
CASRGTGVYEQYF TGTGCCAGCAGGGGGACAGGAGTCTACGAGCAGTACTTC - TRBJ2-7 TRBD1 TRBV6-5
CASSEAGAQETQYF TGTGCCAGCAGTGAGGCAGGGGCTCAAGAGACCCAGTACTTC - TRBJ2-5 - TRBV27
CASSPFLGDTGELFF TGTGCCAGCAGCCCCTTCCTGGGGGACACCGGGGAGCTGTTTTTT - TRBJ2-2 - TRBV11-2
CASSLLASGAFTQYF TGTGCCAGCAGCTTATTGGCTAGCGGGGCATTTACGCAGTATTTT - TRBJ2-3 TRBD2 TRBV7-9
CACLAGLSYEQYF TGTGCCTGCTTAGCGGGTCTTTCCTACGAGCAGTACTTC - TRBJ2-7 TRBD2 TRBV30
CASTRQPGSAGANVLTF TGTGCCAGCACCCGCCAACCCGGATCTGCTGGGGCCAACGTCCTGACTTTC few TRBJ2-6 - TRBV27
CASSISYGYTF TGTGCCAGCAGTATCAGCTATGGCTACACCTTC - TRBJ1-2 - TRBV28
CASSARAATYYNEQFF TGTGCCAGCAGTGCCCGGGCGGCGACTTACTACAATGAGCAGTTCTTC - TRBJ2-1 - TRBV25-1
CASSQGPSGSGNEQFF TGTGCCAGCAGCCAGGGGCCTAGCGGGAGCGGGAATGAGCAGTTCTTC few TRBJ2-1 - TRBV21-1
CASSFGTGQYF TGTGCCAGCAGTTTCGGGACAGGGCAGTACTTC - TRBJ2-7 TRBD1 TRBV6-6
CASSLDRTYEQYF TGTGCCAGCAGCCTCGACCGAACCTACGAGCAGTACTTC - TRBJ2-7 - TRBV11-2
CASSPTVLNEQFF TGTGCCAGCAGCCCTACCGTCCTCAATGAGCAGTTCTTC - TRBJ2-1 - TRBV7-2
CASSETGGGGTGSYEQYF TGTGCCAGCAGTGAAACCGGGGGTGGGGGAACCGGATCCTACGAGCAGTACTTC - TRBJ2-7 - TRBV6-1
CASSLALELKGGYTF TGCGCCAGCAGCTTGGCCTTGGAACTGAAAGGTGGCTACACCTTC - TRBJ1-2 - TRBV5-1
CAVGATSYEQYF TGTGCCGTGGGGGCGACCTCCTACGAGCAGTACTTC few TRBJ2-7 - TRBV10-3
CASSRPGTGGNEQFF TGTGCCAGCAGCCGTCCCGGGACAGGGGGCAATGAGCAGTTCTTC - TRBJ2-1 TRBD1 TRBV28
CASSLVGTSFHEQYF TGTGCCAGCAGCTTAGTTGGGACTAGCTTCCACGAGCAGTACTTC - TRBJ2-7 TRBD2 TRBV7-2
CASSQGPGPDLGELFF TGTGCCAGCAGCCAAGGGCCGGGTCCTGATTTGGGGGAGCTGTTTTTT once TRBJ2-2 - TRBV14
CAWSVNGRNTIYF TGTGCCTGGAGTGTTAACGGTCGAAACACCATATATTTT many TRBJ1-3 - TRBV30
CSVAANTEAFF TGCAGTGTGGCAGCGAACACTGAAGCTTTCTTT many TRBJ1-1 - TRBV20-1
CASSDRNYGYTF TGTGCCAGCAGTGACAGGAACTATGGCTACACCTTC - TRBJ1-2 - TRBV6-4
CASSLGFAGTYEQYF TGTGCCAGCAGCTTAGGATTTGCGGGGACCTACGAGCAGTACTTC once TRBJ2-7 - TRBV7-8
CASSPGGAGNTEAFF TGTGCCAGCAGCCCGGGGGGGGCCGGGAACACTGAAGCTTTCTTT once TRBJ1-1 - TRBV11-3
CASSGRGQFDQPQHF TGTGCCAGCAGCGGGCGCGGACAGTTTGACCAGCCCCAGCATTTT - TRBJ1-5 - TRBV7-8
CASSLQPGTASYGYTF TGTGCCAGCAGCTTGCAACCCGGGACAGCCTCCTATGGCTACACCTTC - TRBJ1-2 TRBD1 TRBV7-8
CASSNGGSYEQYF TGTGCCAGCAGCAATGGAGGCTCCTACGAGCAGTACTTC once TRBJ2-7 - TRBV7-3
CASSLAGGSYGYTF TGCGCCAGCAGCTTGGCTGGGGGGAGCTATGGCTACACCTTC - TRBJ1-2 - TRBV5-1
CASSRSTGNTIYF TGTGCCAGCAGCCGGTCCACTGGAAACACCATATATTTT - TRBJ1-3 - TRBV11-1
CASSANYGYTF TGTGCCAGCAGCGCAAACTATGGCTACACCTTC - TRBJ1-2 - TRBV7-2